The entry that follows covers one TCR beta chain sequence. This entry belongs to a study of blood T cell repertoires in COVID-19. As handled by the study authors: The assay estimated nucleated cells by amplifying reference gene primers. TCRdb keeps only in-frame clones here, not all; method: immunoSEQ multiplex PCR. V and J calls and clone size are copied from that table; D and trimming were computed from the DNA. The sample holds around 400,000 clones, approximately 91% seen once. This receptor was identified in a woman between 35 and 50 years old who had been exposed to COVID-19. The specimen was PBMCs or T cells enriched from blood (not recorded which).

The CDR3 DNA is TGTGCCAGTACCACGGGACAGGTTAATGAAAAACTGTTTTTT. Protein product: CASTTGQVNEKLFF. The chain employs TRBV19 and TRBJ1-4; 8 bases match TRBD1. This CDR3 is 14 amino acids long. Germline V gene lookup returns CDR1 LNHDA and CDR2 SQIVND (reference sequence). Trimming removed 7 bases from V and 4 bases from J; junction bases left unmatched: 5. The variable domain in full, with the rest retrieved from reference TRBV19 and TRBJ1-4, is DGGITQSPKYLFRKEGQNVTLSCEQNLNHDAMYWYRQDPGQGLRLIYYSQIVNDFQKGDIAEGYSVSREKKESFPLTVTSAQKNPTAFYLCASTTGQVNEKLFFGSGTQLSVL.